This T cell receptor beta chain appears in the sequencing data of a study of regulatory T cells in long-lasting Graves disease (dated by TCRdb to about 2021). About the full investigation: Antithyroid drugs had been taken for less than 3 months by newly diagnosed Graves' disease patients. Peripheral blood TCR sequencing and RNA sequencing compared persistent Graves' disease patients with newly diagnosed Graves' disease patients. The study was registered as a clinical trial and conducted in China. TCR sequencing covered some 13 persistent and around 20 newly diagnosed Graves' disease patients, some 33 samples in total. The investigation overall reported the following: Only the TCR beta chain was sequenced and analyzed. Preferential use of TRBV28, TRBJ1-2 and TRBJ2-5 was observed in persistent disease, whereas TRBV20-1 and TRBJ2-1 were favored in newly diagnosed disease. The authors acknowledged the small sample size as a limitation that may reduce accuracy. Patients with persistent disease shared more public clonotypes (around 2,700) than newly diagnosed patients did (around 930). Lower TCR Shannon entropy and fewer highly expanded clones were observed in persistent Graves' disease patients than in newly diagnosed patients, which suggested clonal expansion. Only peripheral blood was studied, because thyroid tissue, the primary lesion, was inaccessible.

Library creation used multiplex PCR. Instrument on record: Illumina HiSeq 4000. iRepertoire HTBI primers and Arm-PCR amplification of CDR3 regions were used to construct TCR beta libraries. Before sequencing, the PCR products underwent gel purification. The authors' analysis ran thus. Gene usage analysis of CDR3 amino acid clonotypes used the 50 to 70 TRBV and fewer than 15 TRBJ segments found across samples. COPE and FqMerger were used to merge filtered high-quality paired reads into contigs. BLAST was used to align contigs to IMGT TRBV, TRBD and TRBJ reference genes, with CDR3 defined following IMGT. Highly expanded clones were defined as clonotypes with a frequency above 0.1%. Shannon entropy served as the measure of repertoire diversity, while the Gini coefficient captured V-J evenness. A clonotype was considered public if more than one individual shared it. Through fastp at Q25 and MiXCR, TCRdb rebuilt clones from the public reads, retaining in-frame beta chains. Duplicate CDR3 protein sequences are folded into a single record with the most common DNA and genes. These V and J calls rely on TCRdb rather than the paper's analysis. The sample table lists approximately 310,000 distinct CDR3 sequences, about 18% of them with a count of one. In total, the top ten clones hold about 36% of the sample.

This clonotype was seen many times. The antigen this receptor binds is unknown. No qualities accompany the bases; no much larger clone lies one base away. The germline V gene encodes CDR1 SEHNR and CDR2 FQNEAQ (reference sequence). Counted from cysteine to phenylalanine, this CDR3 has 12 amino acids. Of the read, only the CDR3 DNA is kept; its 36 bases are in frame from base 1. Relative to germline, V is 5 bases shorter and J is 8 bases shorter, with 12 bases between their ends. The time point label corresponds to: newly diagnosed GD, antithyroid drugs for less than 3 months. For both TCR sequencing and RNA sequencing, RNA was extracted from PBMCs in TRIzol. The diagnosis of Graves' disease followed American Thyroid Association guidelines. Recruitment of patients was carried out at an endocrinology department in Xi'an, China. From each patient, around 9 milliliters of peripheral blood was collected into an EDTA anticoagulant tube. Ficoll Paque Plus density gradient separation was used to isolate PBMCs, and no additional T cell sorting was done. An Agilent 2100 Bioanalyzer and agarose gel were used to assess RNA quality, and a NanoDrop 2000 was used to measure RNA concentration.

Recombination connected TRBV7-9 to TRBJ1-2; the D segment could be TRBD1, given 6 matching bases. This sequence originates from a female donor with Graves disease. The sample in question was peripheral blood mononuclear cells (PBMCs), obtained at new diagnosis, from a patient treated with antithyroid drugs. The DNA sequence is as follows: TGTGCCAGCAGCGCACAGGGTGTAGGCTACACCTTC. This encodes CASSAQGVGYTF. Extended through the reference TRBV7-9 and TRBJ1-2 proteins, this CDR3 yields the full variable domain: DTGVSQNPRHKITKRGQNVTFRCDPISEHNRLYWYRQTLGQGPEFLTYFQNEAQLEKSRLLSDRFSAERPKGSFSTLEIQRTEQGDSAMYLCASSAQGVGYTFGSGTRLTVV.